This TCR beta chain was identified during a study of circulating and synovial CD4+ cells in juvenile arthritis. About this clone: What it recognizes is unknown.

Measured with immunoSEQ multiplex PCR; TCRdb has only the in-frame clones, and not every one. The data show about 32,000 clones, with 90% to 95% seen just once and approximately 0.68% held by the top ten. Study observations and caveats: These repertoires were less diverse than bulk blood CD4 repertoires. Measured synovium overlap likely understates the true shared repertoire. Compared with bulk blood, circulating pathogenic-like lymphocytes shared substantially more CDR3 sequences with synovial T cells.

The CDR3 loop spans 15 amino acids. J gave up 5 bases and V 5 bases, and 12 bases lay outside the gene matches. Germline V lookup: CDR1 GTSNPN, CDR2 SVGIG (reference sequence). The chain recombines TRBV30 with TRBJ1-5, with 7 bases identical to TRBD1. This sequence was found in a human donor with juvenile idiopathic arthritis. Material: CD4+ T cells from blood. CDR3 sequence reads: CAWGTLGQRHQPQHF. CDR3 nucleotide sequence: TGTGCCTGGGGGACCCTGGGACAGCGACATCAGCCCCAGCATTTT.